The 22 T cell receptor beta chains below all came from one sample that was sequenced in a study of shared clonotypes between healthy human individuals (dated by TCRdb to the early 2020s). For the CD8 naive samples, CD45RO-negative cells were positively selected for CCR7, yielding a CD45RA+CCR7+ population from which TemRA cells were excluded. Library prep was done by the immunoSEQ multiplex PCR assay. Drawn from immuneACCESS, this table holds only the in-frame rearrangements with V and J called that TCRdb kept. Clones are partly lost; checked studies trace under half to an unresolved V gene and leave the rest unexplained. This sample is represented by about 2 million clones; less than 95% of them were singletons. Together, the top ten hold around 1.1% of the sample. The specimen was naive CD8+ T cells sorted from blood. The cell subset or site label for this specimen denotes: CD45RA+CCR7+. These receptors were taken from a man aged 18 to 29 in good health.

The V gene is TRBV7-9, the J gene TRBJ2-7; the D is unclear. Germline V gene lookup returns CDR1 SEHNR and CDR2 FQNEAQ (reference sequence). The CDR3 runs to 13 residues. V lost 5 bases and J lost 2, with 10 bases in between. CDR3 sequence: CASSPTLTYEQYF. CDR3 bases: TGTGCCAGCAGCCCAACCCTCACCTACGAGCAGTACTTC.

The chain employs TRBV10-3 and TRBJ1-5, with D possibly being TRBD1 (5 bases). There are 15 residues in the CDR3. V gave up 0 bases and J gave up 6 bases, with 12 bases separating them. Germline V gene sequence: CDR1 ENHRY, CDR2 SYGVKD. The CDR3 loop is CAISESLGGGQPQHF. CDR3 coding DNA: TGTGCCATCAGTGAGTCGTTGGGGGGTGGTCAGCCCCAGCATTTT.

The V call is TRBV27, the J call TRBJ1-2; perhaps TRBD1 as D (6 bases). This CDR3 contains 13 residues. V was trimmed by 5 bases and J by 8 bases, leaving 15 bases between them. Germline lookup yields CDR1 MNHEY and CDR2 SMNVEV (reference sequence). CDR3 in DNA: TGTGCCAGCAGTCCACGGGGGGCTGAAGGCTACACCTTC. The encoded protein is CASSPRGAEGYTF.

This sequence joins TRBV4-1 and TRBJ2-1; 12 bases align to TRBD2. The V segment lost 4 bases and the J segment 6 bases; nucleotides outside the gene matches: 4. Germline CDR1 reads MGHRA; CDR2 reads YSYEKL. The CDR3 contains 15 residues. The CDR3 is CASSPSGGESNEQFF. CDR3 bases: TGCGCCAGCAGCCCTAGCGGGGGGGAGAGCAATGAGCAGTTCTTC.

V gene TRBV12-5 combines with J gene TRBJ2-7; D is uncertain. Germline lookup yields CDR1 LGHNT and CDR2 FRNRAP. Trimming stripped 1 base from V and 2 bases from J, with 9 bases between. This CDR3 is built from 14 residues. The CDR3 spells CASGLGTGPYEQYF. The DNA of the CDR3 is TGTGCTAGTGGTTTGGGAACCGGACCCTACGAGCAGTACTTC.

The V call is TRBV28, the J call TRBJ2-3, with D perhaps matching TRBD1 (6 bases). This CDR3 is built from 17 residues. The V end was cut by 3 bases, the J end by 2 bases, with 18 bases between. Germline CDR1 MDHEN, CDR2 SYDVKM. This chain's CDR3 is CASSFFGQGRDTDTQYF. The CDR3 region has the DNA TGTGCCAGCAGTTTTTTTGGCCAGGGGCGCGACACAGATACGCAGTATTTT.

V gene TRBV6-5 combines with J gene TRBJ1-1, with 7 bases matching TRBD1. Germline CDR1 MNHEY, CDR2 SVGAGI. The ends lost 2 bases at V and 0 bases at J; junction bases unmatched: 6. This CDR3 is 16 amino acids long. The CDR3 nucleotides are TGTGCCAGCAGTTACGGGGGACAGAGGATGAACACTGAAGCTTTCTTT. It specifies CASSYGGQRMNTEAFF.

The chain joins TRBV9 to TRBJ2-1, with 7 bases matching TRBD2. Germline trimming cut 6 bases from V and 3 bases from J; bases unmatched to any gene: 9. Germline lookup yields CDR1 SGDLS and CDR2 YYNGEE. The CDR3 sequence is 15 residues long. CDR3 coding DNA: TGTGCCAGCACCTTAGGGGCGGGGGTCTACAATGAGCAGTTCTTC. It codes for CASTLGAGVYNEQFF.

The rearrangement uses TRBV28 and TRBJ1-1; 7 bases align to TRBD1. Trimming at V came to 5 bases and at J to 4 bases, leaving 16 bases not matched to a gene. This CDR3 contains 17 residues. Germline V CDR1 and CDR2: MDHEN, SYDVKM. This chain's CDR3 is CASSTPISSGGITEAFF. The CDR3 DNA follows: TGTGCCAGCAGTACCCCTATTTCCTCAGGGGGAATCACTGAAGCTTTCTTT.

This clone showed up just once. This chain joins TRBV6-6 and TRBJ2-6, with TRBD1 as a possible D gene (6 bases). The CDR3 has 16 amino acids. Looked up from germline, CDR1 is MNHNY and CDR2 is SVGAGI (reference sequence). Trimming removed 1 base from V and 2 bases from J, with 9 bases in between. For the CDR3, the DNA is TGTGCCAGCAGTTACTGGGCAGGGGCTGGGGCCAACGTCCTGACTTTC. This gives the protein CASSYWAGAGANVLTF.

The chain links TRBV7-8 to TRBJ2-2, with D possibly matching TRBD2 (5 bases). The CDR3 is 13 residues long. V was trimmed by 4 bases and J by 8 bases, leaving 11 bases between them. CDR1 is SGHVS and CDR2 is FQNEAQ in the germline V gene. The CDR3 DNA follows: TGTGCCAGCAGCTCGGACTTTGGGGGGGAGCTGTTTTTT. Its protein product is CASSSDFGGELFF.

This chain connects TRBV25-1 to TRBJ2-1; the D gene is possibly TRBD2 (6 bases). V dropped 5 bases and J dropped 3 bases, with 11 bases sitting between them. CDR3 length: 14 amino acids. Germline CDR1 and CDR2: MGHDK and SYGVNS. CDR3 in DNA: TGTGCCAGCAGTCACGGGGGACTCTACAATGAGCAGTTCTTC. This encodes CASSHGGLYNEQFF.

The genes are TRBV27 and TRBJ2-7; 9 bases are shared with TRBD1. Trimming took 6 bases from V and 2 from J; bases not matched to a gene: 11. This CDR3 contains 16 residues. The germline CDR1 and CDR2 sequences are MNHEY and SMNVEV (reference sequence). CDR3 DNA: TGTGCCAGCAGCCCCCTAGGGGGACAGGGAGCCTACGAGCAGTACTTC. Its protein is CASSPLGGQGAYEQYF.

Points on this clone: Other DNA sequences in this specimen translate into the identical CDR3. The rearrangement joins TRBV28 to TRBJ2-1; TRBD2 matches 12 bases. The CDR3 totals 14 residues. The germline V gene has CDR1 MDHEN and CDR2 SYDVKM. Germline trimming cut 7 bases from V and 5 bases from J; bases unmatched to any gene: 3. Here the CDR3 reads CASTLAGGNNEQFF. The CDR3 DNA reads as TGTGCCAGCACCCTAGCGGGGGGGAACAATGAGCAGTTCTTC. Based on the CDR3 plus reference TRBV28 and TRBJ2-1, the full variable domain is DVKVTQSSRYLVKRTGEKVFLECVQDMDHENMFWYRQDPGLGLRLIYFSYDVKMKEKGDIPEGYSVSREKKERFSLILESASTNQTSMYLCASTLAGGNNEQFFGPGTRLTVL.

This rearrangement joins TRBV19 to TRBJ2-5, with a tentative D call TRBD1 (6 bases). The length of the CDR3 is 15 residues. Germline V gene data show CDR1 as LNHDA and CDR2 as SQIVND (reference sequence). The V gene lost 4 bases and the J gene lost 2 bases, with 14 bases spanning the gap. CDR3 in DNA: TGTGCCAGTAGTACACGGGACAATAAACAAGAGACCCAGTACTTC. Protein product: CASSTRDNKQETQYF.

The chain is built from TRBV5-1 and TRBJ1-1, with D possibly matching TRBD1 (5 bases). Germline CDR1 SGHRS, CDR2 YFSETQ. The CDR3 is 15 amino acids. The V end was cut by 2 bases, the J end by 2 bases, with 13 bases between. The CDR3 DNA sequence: TGCGCCAGCAGCTTACGTGTACAGGACAACACTGAAGCTTTCTTT. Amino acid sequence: CASSLRVQDNTEAFF.

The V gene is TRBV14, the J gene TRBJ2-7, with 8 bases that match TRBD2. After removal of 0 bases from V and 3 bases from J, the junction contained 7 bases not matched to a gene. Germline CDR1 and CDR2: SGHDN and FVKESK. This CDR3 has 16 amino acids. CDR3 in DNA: TGTGCCAGCAGCCAAGAAGGGGCTAGCGGGTTCTACGAGCAGTACTTC. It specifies CASSQEGASGFYEQYF. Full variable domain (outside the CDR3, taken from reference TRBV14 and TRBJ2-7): EAGVTQFPSHSVIEKGQTVTLRCDPISGHDNLYWYRRVMGKEIKFLLHFVKESKQDESGMPNNRFLAERTGGTYSTLKVQPAELEDSGVYFCASSQEGASGFYEQYFGPGTRLTVT.

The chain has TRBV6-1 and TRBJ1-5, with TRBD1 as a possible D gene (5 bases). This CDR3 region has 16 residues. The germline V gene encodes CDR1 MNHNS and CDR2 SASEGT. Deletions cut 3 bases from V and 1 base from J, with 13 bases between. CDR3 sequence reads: CASSDSRELSNQPQHF. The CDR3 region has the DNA TGTGCCAGCAGTGACAGCAGGGAGTTAAGCAATCAGCCCCAGCATTTT.

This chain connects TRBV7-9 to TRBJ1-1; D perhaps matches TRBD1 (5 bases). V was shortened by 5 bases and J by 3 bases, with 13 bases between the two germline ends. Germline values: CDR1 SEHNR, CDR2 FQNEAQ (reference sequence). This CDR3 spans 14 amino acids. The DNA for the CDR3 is TGTGCCAGCAGCCACAGTGGGGGACACACTGAAGCTTTCTTT. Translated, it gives CASSHSGGHTEAFF.

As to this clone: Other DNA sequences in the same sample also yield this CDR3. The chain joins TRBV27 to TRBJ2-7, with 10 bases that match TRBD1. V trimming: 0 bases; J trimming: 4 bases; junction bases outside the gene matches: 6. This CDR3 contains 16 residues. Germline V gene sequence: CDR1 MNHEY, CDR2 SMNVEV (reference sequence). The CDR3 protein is CASSLSPGTGAYEQYF. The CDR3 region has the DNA TGTGCCAGCAGTTTATCGCCCGGGACAGGGGCGTACGAGCAGTACTTC.

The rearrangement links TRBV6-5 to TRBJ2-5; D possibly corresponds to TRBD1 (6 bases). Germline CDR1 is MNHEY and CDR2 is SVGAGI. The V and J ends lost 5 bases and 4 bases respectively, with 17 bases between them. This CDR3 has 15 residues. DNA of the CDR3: TGTGCCAGCAGTCTCTTAGGGGGTTGGGGAGAGACCCAGTACTTC. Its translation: CASSLLGGWGETQYF.

The CDR3 sequence: CASSSGQGAYEQYF. The CDR3 DNA reads TGTGCCAGCAGTAGTGGACAGGGGGCGTACGAGCAGTACTTC. The rearrangement uses TRBV6-5 and TRBJ2-7, with 11 bases aligning to TRBD1. This CDR3 is built from 14 residues. Trimming removed 5 bases from V and 4 bases from J; junction bases left unmatched: 4. Germline assignment: CDR1 MNHEY and CDR2 SVGAGI.